Following are 28 T cell receptor beta chains from one sample sequenced in a study of blood T cell repertoires in COVID-19. Libraries were prepared by immunoSEQ multiplex PCR; TCRdb keeps only in-frame clonotypes and omits some of them. The sample contains 250,000 to 300,000 clones, around nine tenths of which appear only once. The sequencing input was peripheral blood. The receptor set was obtained from a woman in her seventies with COVID-19, enrolled during active disease.

This sequence joins TRBV6-5 and TRBJ1-2; tentatively, D is TRBD1 (6 bases). Germline loops: CDR1 MNHEY, CDR2 SVGAGI. The CDR3 length is 15 residues. Trimming pared 5 bases from V and 4 bases from J, leaving 17 bases between. This chain's CDR3 is CASSPTIDRPYGYTF. For the CDR3, the DNA is TGTGCCAGCAGTCCTACAATAGACAGGCCCTATGGCTACACCTTC.

This rearrangement joins TRBV19 to TRBJ1-5; D not resolved. The V and J ends lost 8 bases and 5 bases respectively, with 25 bases between them. The CDR3 contains 17 residues. Germline CDR1 is LNHDA and CDR2 is SQIVND (reference sequence). The chain's CDR3 is CASEPGFLTRTDQPQHF. The CDR3 DNA reads TGTGCCAGTGAACCGGGATTTCTAACGCGAACGGATCAGCCCCAGCATTTT. The full variable domain, its missing parts supplied by reference TRBV19 and TRBJ1-5, is DGGITQSPKYLFRKEGQNVTLSCEQNLNHDAMYWYRQDPGQGLRLIYYSQIVNDFQKGDIAEGYSVSREKKESFPLTVTSAQKNPTAFYLCASEPGFLTRTDQPQHFGDGTRLSIL.

The rearrangement links TRBV5-4 to TRBJ1-2, with TRBD1 matching 8 bases. Germline V gives CDR1 SGHNT, CDR2 YYREEE (reference sequence). The CDR3 sequence is 14 residues long. Trimming removed 2 bases from V and 8 bases from J; junction bases left unmatched: 8. The CDR3 region is CASSFGTGYRGYTF. The CDR3 nucleotides read TGTGCCAGCAGCTTCGGGACAGGCTATCGGGGCTACACCTTC.

The chain combines TRBV6-5 with TRBJ1-5, with 8 bases identical to TRBD1. Looked up from germline, CDR1 is MNHEY and CDR2 is SVGAGI. The CDR3 contains 13 residues. The V segment lost 4 bases and the J segment 7 bases; nucleotides outside the gene matches: 3. As DNA, the CDR3 is TGTGCCAGCAGTTTGGACAGGGCCCAGCCCCAGCATTTT. Amino acid sequence: CASSLDRAQPQHF.

A note on this clone: The same CDR3 also results from other DNA sequences found in this sample. This sequence joins TRBV27 and TRBJ2-7, with 11 bases aligning to TRBD1. Germline V gives CDR1 MNHEY, CDR2 SMNVEV (reference sequence). Losses at the gene ends were 2 bases for V and 4 bases for J; bases not matched to a gene: 4. This CDR3 is built from 15 residues. CDR3 amino acids: CASSLKGTGGYEQYF. DNA for the CDR3: TGTGCCAGCAGTTTAAAGGGGACAGGGGGGTACGAGCAGTACTTC.

This chain uses TRBV19 with TRBJ2-6; TRBD2 agrees at 15 bases. Germline CDR1 and CDR2: LNHDA and SQIVND (reference sequence). The J segment lost 0 bases and the V segment lost 6 bases, leaving 6 bases of the junction unmatched. The CDR3 covers 19 residues. The CDR3 here is CASSMGLAGGSSGANVLTF. The CDR3 region has the DNA TGTGCCAGTAGCATGGGACTAGCGGGAGGAAGCTCTGGGGCCAACGTCCTGACTTTC.

As to this clone: The junction does not match germline at one end; this may be a read error. The chain links TRBV27 to TRBJ2-1; TRBD2 agrees at 15 bases. CDR3 size: 14 residues. Germline V gene data show CDR1 as MNHEY and CDR2 as SMNVEV (reference sequence). The CDR3 reads CASRPGTSGRPSLF. The DNA for the CDR3 is TGTGCCAGCAGACCTGGGACTAGCGGGAGGCCTTCCCTCTTC.

This clone was recorded a few times. The V gene is TRBV5-4, the J gene TRBJ2-7; 8 positions match TRBD1. V lost 3 bases and J lost 5; bases outside the gene matches: 10. The length of the CDR3 is 15 residues. Germline assignment: CDR1 SGHNT and CDR2 YYREEE (reference sequence). The CDR3 DNA sequence: TGTGCCAGCAGCTCCCGGACAGGGTCTTGGCACGAGCAGTACTTC. Its protein product is CASSSRTGSWHEQYF. The full variable domain, with the rest looked up from reference TRBV5-4 and TRBJ2-7, is ETGVTQSPTHLIKTRGQQVTLRCSSQSGHNTVSWYQQALGQGPQFIFQYYREEENGRGNFPPRFSGLQFPNYSSELNVNALELDDSALYLCASSSRTGSWHEQYFGPGTRLTVT.

Concerning this clone itself: Other DNA sequences in this sample translate to the same CDR3. The V and J genes are TRBV9 and TRBJ2-1; D gene ambiguous. The CDR3 totals 15 residues. CDR1 is SGDLS, CDR2 YYNGEE, per germline. The ends were cut back, 0 bases at V and 3 bases at J, with 10 bases in the middle. CDR3 region: CASSVGLADYNEQFF. In nucleotides, the CDR3 is TGTGCCAGCAGCGTAGGACTGGCGGACTACAATGAGCAGTTCTTC. The variable domain in full, with the rest retrieved from reference TRBV9 and TRBJ2-1, is DSGVTQTPKHLITATGQRVTLRCSPRSGDLSVYWYQQSLDQGLQFLIQYYNGEERAKGNILERFSAQQFPDLHSELNLSSLELGDSALYFCASSVGLADYNEQFFGPGTRLTVL.

The V call is TRBV11-2, the J call TRBJ2-2; possibly TRBD2 for D (5 bases). This CDR3 is built from 13 residues. Germline V gene data show CDR1 as SGHAT and CDR2 as FQNNGV. V lost 4 bases and J lost 6, with 9 bases in between. The CDR3 here is CASSSTSPGELFF. The CDR3 bases are TGTGCCAGCAGCTCTACTAGTCCCGGGGAGCTGTTTTTT.

V gene TRBV6-5 combines with J gene TRBJ1-2, with D hard to call. The CDR3 contains 13 residues. V was shortened by 2 bases and J by 5 bases, with 9 bases between the two germline ends. The germline gives CDR1 MNHEY, CDR2 SVGAGI. CDR3 protein: CASSYPGGYGYTF. CDR3 sequence (DNA): TGTGCCAGCAGTTACCCCGGAGGGTATGGCTACACCTTC.

The V gene is TRBV7-2, the J gene TRBJ2-2; D remains ambiguous. From germline, CDR1 is SGHTA and CDR2 FQGNSA. The CDR3 is 14 residues long. The V end was cut by 5 bases, the J end by 8 bases, with 15 bases between. As DNA, the CDR3 is TGTGCCAGCAGCGCTCAACCCCTCGGGGGGGAGCTGTTTTTT. Its protein is CASSAQPLGGELFF.

This sequence joins TRBV3-1 (or the pseudogene TRBV3-2) and TRBJ2-3, with a possible D match to TRBD2 (6 bases). The CDR3 extends over 15 amino acids. Germline lookup yields CDR1 LGHDT and CDR2 YNNKEL (reference sequence). The V end lost 1 base, the J end lost 6 bases, and 14 bases lay between the germline ends. CDR3 sequence reads: CASSQVLGRYDTQYF. In DNA, the CDR3 is TGTGCCAGCAGCCAAGTTTTAGGGAGGTACGATACGCAGTATTTT.

The chain is built from TRBV7-9 and TRBJ1-5, with D maybe TRBD1 (6 bases). This CDR3 contains 16 residues. In germline, CDR1 is SEHNR, CDR2 FQNEAQ (reference sequence). V was trimmed by 2 bases and J by 5 bases, leaving 16 bases between them. As DNA, the CDR3 is TGTGCCAGCAGCTTAAGCGGGGGGCGGCTCGATCAGCCCCAGCATTTT. This gives the protein CASSLSGGRLDQPQHF.

This rearrangement joins TRBV5-5 to TRBJ1-1; D may be TRBD1 (5 bases). From germline, CDR1 is SGHKS and CDR2 YYEKEE (reference sequence). V lost 0 bases to trimming and J lost 5 bases, with 8 bases between them. The CDR3 is 13 residues long. Written as DNA, the CDR3 is TGTGCCAGCAGCTTGGAGGGGAGGACTGAAGCTTTCTTT. This encodes CASSLEGRTEAFF.

The CDR3, as DNA: TGTGCCAGTAGTATCCCCATAGCGGGAGAAGTCCTAGGAGGGGCCAACGTCCTGACTTTC. The encoded protein is CASSIPIAGEVLGGANVLTF. V is TRBV19 and J is TRBJ2-6, with 9 bases that match TRBD2. The CDR3 has 20 residues. Trimming cost V 3 bases and J 4 bases; bases outside gene matches: 16. Germline values: CDR1 LNHDA, CDR2 SQIVND (reference sequence).

This clone was seen a handful of times. This chain connects TRBV19 to TRBJ1-5; D not resolved. Per the germline V gene, CDR1 is LNHDA and CDR2 is SQIVND (reference sequence). V lost 2 bases and J lost 1, with 12 bases in between. The CDR3 totals 16 residues. The DNA of the CDR3 is TGTGCCAGTAGTATAATACGCGGCGTCAGCAATCAGCCCCAGCATTTT. It codes for CASSIIRGVSNQPQHF.

This chain connects TRBV5-1 to TRBJ1-6, with 7 bases fitting TRBD1. CDR3 length: 13 amino acids. The germline V gene encodes CDR1 SGHRS and CDR2 YFSETQ. The junction had 0 bases not matched to a gene; V was cut back by 5 bases and J by 4 bases. The CDR3 protein is CASRGQYNSPLHF. CDR3 nucleotides: TGCGCCAGCAGGGGACAGTATAATTCACCCCTCCACTTT.

The chain employs TRBV19 and TRBJ1-2; 7 nucleotides line up with TRBD1. This CDR3 is 14 amino acids long. J lost 0 bases, V lost 5 bases, and 3 bases had no gene match. Germline V gives CDR1 LNHDA, CDR2 SQIVND (reference sequence). The CDR3 bases are TGTGCCAGTAGTCACGGGACAGCTAACTATGGCTACACCTTC. Encoded protein: CASSHGTANYGYTF.

This clone showed up just once. The rearrangement joins TRBV30 to TRBJ2-2, with a weak D call TRBD2 (5 bases). The CDR3 is made up of 15 amino acids. V lost 2 bases and J lost 6, with 16 bases in between. Germline V gene data show CDR1 as GTSNPN and CDR2 as SVGIG (reference sequence). The CDR3 nucleotides read TGTGCCTGGAGTAACCGGGAAAGAAGGTCCGGGGAGCTGTTTTTT. This translates into CAWSNRERRSGELFF.

The genes are TRBV9 and TRBJ2-2; 12 bases fit TRBD2. Germline V gene data show CDR1 as SGDLS and CDR2 as YYNGEE. This CDR3 has 17 residues. The ends lost 0 bases at V and 7 bases at J; junction bases unmatched: 7. CDR3 in DNA: TGTGCCAGCAGCGTAGCTCTAGCGGGAGGGCCAGGCGGGGAGCTGTTTTTT. Protein sequence: CASSVALAGGPGGELFF.

The chain links TRBV3-1 (or the pseudogene TRBV3-2) to TRBJ1-3; 7 bases fit TRBD1. The V segment lost 6 bases and the J segment 0 bases; nucleotides outside the gene matches: 5. CDR1 and CDR2 from the germline V gene are LGHDT and YNNKEL (reference sequence). The CDR3 sequence is 15 residues long. CDR3 nucleotide sequence: TGTGCCAGCAGACCCAGGGGGGTCTCTGGAAACACCATATATTTT. Translating it yields CASRPRGVSGNTIYF.

The DNA of the CDR3 is TGTGCCAGCAGCTTAGTAGGCGGCGAGCAGTACTTC. Protein: CASSLVGGEQYF. The chain recombines TRBV11-2 with TRBJ2-7; D is unclear. This CDR3 spans 12 amino acids. V was pared by 1 base and J by 6 bases, with 7 bases between. CDR1 and CDR2 from the germline V gene are SGHAT and FQNNGV.

This clone turned up a few times. The rearrangement uses TRBV7-9 and TRBJ1-5, with D unclear. Germline CDR1 reads SEHNR; CDR2 reads FQNEAQ (reference sequence). Trimming removed 1 base from V and 2 bases from J, with 9 bases in between. The CDR3 runs 15 residues. CDR3 residues: CASSLGVGGNQPQHF. The CDR3 DNA reads as TGTGCCAGCAGCTTAGGTGTCGGGGGCAATCAGCCCCAGCATTTT. Using reference TRBV7-9 and TRBJ1-5 for the parts outside the CDR3, the full variable domain is DTGVSQNPRHKITKRGQNVTFRCDPISEHNRLYWYRQTLGQGPEFLTYFQNEAQLEKSRLLSDRFSAERPKGSFSTLEIQRTEQGDSAMYLCASSLGVGGNQPQHFGDGTRLSIL.

The J gene is TRBJ1-2, the V gene TRBV2, with a tentative D call TRBD1 (5 bases). Germline CDR1 reads SNHLY; CDR2 reads FYNNEI. The CDR3 covers 16 residues. V was pared by 7 bases and J by 3 bases, with 21 bases between. DNA of the CDR3: TGTGCCAGCATAGGGGCTAACACTGCAATGGACTATGGCTACACCTTC. Translating it yields CASIGANTAMDYGYTF.

This clone occurred once. V gene TRBV27 combines with J gene TRBJ1-3; possibly TRBD1 for D (5 bases). This CDR3 spans 13 amino acids. V was trimmed by 6 bases and J by 13 bases, leaving 19 bases between them. CDR1 is MNHEY, CDR2 SMNVEV, per germline (reference sequence). CDR3 nucleotide sequence: TGTGCCAGCAGGCCCCCAAATGGACACCATATATATTTT. As protein: CASRPPNGHHIYF.

This sequence joins TRBV12-3 or TRBV12-4 and TRBJ1-4; D is possibly TRBD1 (5 bases). V was pared by 5 bases and J by 3 bases, with 7 bases between. CDR3 length: 13 residues. CDR3 bases: TGTGCCAGCAGTGGGGCCTCTAATGAAAAACTGTTTTTT. Protein product: CASSGASNEKLFF.

The rearrangement joins TRBV28 to TRBJ1-2, with a tentative D call TRBD1 (5 bases). The germline V and J ends were trimmed by 6 bases and 7 bases, with 15 bases remaining between them. The CDR3 covers 13 residues. CDR1 and CDR2 (germline): MDHEN, SYDVKM. The chain's CDR3 is CASSRRVPSGYTF. In DNA form, the CDR3 reads TGTGCCAGCAGCCGCAGGGTCCCTAGTGGCTACACCTTC.